These T cell receptor beta chains were read from a single sample in a study of T cell responses to AZD1222 COVID-19 vaccine. The repertoire was sequenced with immunoSEQ multiplex PCR; TCRdb's copy has only in-frame clones and lacks some. The sample includes some 140,000 clones, 90% to 95% of them seen just once. This specimen was peripheral blood, taken on day 0 of AZD1222 vaccination. These receptors were collected from an adult in good health. The CDR3 runs from the conserved cysteine through the conserved F or W. A D gene is named only where the DNA matches it firmly. Clone size appears in some rows only: once, few, many, or a class for an expanded clone.

D	V	size	J	DNA	CDR3
TRBD2	TRBV6-2/TRBV6-3	once	TRBJ2-1	TGTGCCAGCAGTTACCCTAGAGAGACTAGCGGGAATTACAATGAGCAGTTCTTC	CASSYPRETSGNYNEQFF
TRBD1	TRBV19	-	TRBJ1-2	TGTGCCAGTAGAGGTGGAGGACAGGGGGCTGGTGGCTACACCTTC	CASRGGGQGAGGYTF
-	TRBV10-1	-	TRBJ1-3	TGCGCCAGCAGACCCGAGGGGGGCTGTGGAAACACCATATATTTT	CASRPEGGCGNTIYF
TRBD2	TRBV30	-	TRBJ2-7	TGTGCCTGGAGTGTACTGGGAGGGGTGGGGGAGCAGTACTTC	CAWSVLGGVGEQYF
-	TRBV2	few	TRBJ1-5	TGTGCCAGCAGTGACTACCCCACGGGGAATCAGCCCCAGCATTTT	CASSDYPTGNQPQHF
-	TRBV3-1/TRBV3-2	-	TRBJ2-7	TGTGCCAGCAGCCGGGGAACACTCTACGAGCAGTACTTC	CASSRGTLYEQYF
-	TRBV5-5	-	TRBJ2-7	TGTGCCAGCAGCTTGGGATGGGTGGCAGGTCCCTACGAGCAGTACTTC	CASSLGWVAGPYEQYF
-	TRBV5-1	-	TRBJ1-6	TGCGCCAGCAGCAGCGACAGCTATAATTCACCCCTCCACTTT	CASSSDSYNSPLHF
-	TRBV2	-	TRBJ2-3	TGTGCCAGCAGCCCCCCTTTTACAGATACGCAGTATTTT	CASSPPFTDTQYF
-	TRBV28	few	TRBJ1-6	TGTGCCAGCAGTTTTACGGCAGATAATTCACCCCTCCACTTT	CASSFTADNSPLHF
TRBD2	TRBV12-5	-	TRBJ2-7	TGTGCTAGTGGTTTCAGGGCGGGGGAAGGCGAGCAGTACTTC	CASGFRAGEGEQYF
-	TRBV6-2/TRBV6-3	-	TRBJ2-1	TGTGCCAGCACCCCTCCAAGTCATGAGCAGTTCTTC	CASTPPSHEQFF
TRBD2	TRBV7-8	-	TRBJ2-7	TGTGCCAGCAGCTTAGTCTCTTGGTCTAGCGGGAGCAGGGAGCAGTACTTC	CASSLVSWSSGSREQYF
-	TRBV19	-	TRBJ1-6	TGTGCCAGTAGTATCGGGGACCTATCACAACCCCTCCACTTT	CASSIGDLSQPLHF
-	TRBV4-1	-	TRBJ1-4	TGCGCCAGCAGCCAAGATGAAGTACTTAATGAAAAACTGTTTTTT	CASSQDEVLNEKLFF
TRBD1	TRBV7-2	-	TRBJ1-2	TGTGCCAGCAGCCCTGCCCGACAGGGGGCAGAGGGCTACACCTTC	CASSPARQGAEGYTF
TRBD2	TRBV10-1	-	TRBJ2-1	TGCGCCAGCAGTACCGGGACTAGCGGGACCGGCAATGAGCAGTTCTTC	CASSTGTSGTGNEQFF
-	TRBV3-1/TRBV3-2	-	TRBJ2-1	TGTGCCAGCAGCCAAATTTTAGCGGCCAACAATGAGCAGTTCTTC	CASSQILAANNEQFF
TRBD1	TRBV6-2/TRBV6-3	-	TRBJ2-1	TGTGCCAGCAGACCTAGCGACGGACAGGGGGCGACTGAGCAGTTCTTC	CASRPSDGQGATEQFF
TRBD1	TRBV6-4	-	TRBJ2-6	TGTGCCAGCACTACGACAGGGGACGGGGCCAACGTCCTGACTTTC	CASTTTGDGANVLTF
TRBD1	TRBV7-2	many	TRBJ1-1	TGTGCCAGCAGCTGGAGGGACAGGGTATACGCGGACACTGAAGCTTTCTTT	CASSWRDRVYADTEAFF
-	TRBV11-3	-	TRBJ1-1	TGTGCCAGCAGCTTACTGCCGGCCGGAAGTGAAGCTTTCTTT	CASSLLPAGSEAFF
TRBD1	TRBV10-3	once	TRBJ1-3	TGTGCCATCAGTGGACAGGGAGCTGGCTCTGGAAACACCATATATTTT	CAISGQGAGSGNTIYF
TRBD2	TRBV19	once	TRBJ2-3	TGTGCCTCCCTACACTCCGCGGGGGGAAAGGCAGATACGCAGTATTTT	CASLHSAGGKADTQYF
-	TRBV7-9	-	TRBJ1-4	TGTGCCAGCAGCTTGATGGGGGGCTCGGAGAAACTGTTTTTT	CASSLMGGSEKLFF
-	TRBV19	-	TRBJ1-2	TGTGCCAGTAGTATGGGGGTTGCGGGGGGCGGCTATGGCTACACCTTC	CASSMGVAGGGYGYTF